This T cell receptor beta chain derives from a study of technical replicates of blood from a handful of donors. The repertoire was sequenced with immunoSEQ multiplex PCR; TCRdb's copy has only in-frame clones and lacks some. The table lists 65,000 to 95,000 clones, roughly 85% of them singletons. Per germline, CDR1 MNHNS and CDR2 SASEGT. The CDR3 sequence is 13 residues long. V gave up 3 bases and J gave up 11 bases, with 16 bases separating them. The receptor comes from a human donor in good health. Some clones in this sample may be carry-over from other donors' samples. The sample consisted of PBMCs. The V and J genes are TRBV6-1 and TRBJ1-1; D remains unclear. CDR3 DNA: TGTGCCAGCAGTGAGAGTAGAGGAGGTGGGGCTTTCTTT. Amino acid sequence: CASSESRGGGAFF.